The 2 T cell receptor beta chains in this list originate from one sample, sequenced in a study of T cell responses to AZD1222 COVID-19 vaccine. Repertoires were generated with immunoSEQ multiplex PCR, while TCRdb's copy carries only in-frame clones and drops some. The table records 110,000 to 150,000 clones, around 89% of them present only once. The source material was peripheral blood, sampled on day 0 of AZD1222 vaccination. The receptors derive from an adult in good health.

The chain has TRBV5-4 and TRBJ1-2; the D gene is possibly TRBD1 (6 bases). The germline V and J ends were trimmed by 2 bases and 0 bases, with 11 bases remaining between them. The CDR3 contains 15 residues. The V gene's germline CDR1 is SGHNT and CDR2 YYREEE (reference sequence). CDR3 sequence reads: CASSFGGQANYGYTF. In nucleotides, the CDR3 is TGTGCCAGCAGCTTTGGGGGGCAGGCTAACTATGGCTACACCTTC.

The J gene is TRBJ2-2, the V gene TRBV10-3, with 12 bases identical to TRBD1. V lost 3 bases to trimming and J lost 1 base; unmatched junction nucleotides: 6. CDR1 ENHRY and CDR2 SYGVKD come from the germline V gene. The CDR3 spans 18 residues. The DNA for the CDR3 is TGTGCCATCAGTGAATTGGGACAGGGGGCGAAGAACACCGGGGAGCTGTTTTTT. Its translation: CAISELGQGAKNTGELFF.